Below are 30 T cell receptor beta chains sequenced from a single sample in a study of beta chain features in type 1 diabetes. General study results and limits: Type 1 diabetes patients had moderately but significantly shorter TCRB CDR3s in all four CD4+ subsets.

Every isolated RNA sample was fully reverse transcribed, so sequencing captured expressed TCRB transcripts. The method was immunoSEQ multiplex PCR; TCRdb's version includes in-frame clones alone and lacks a portion of them. The table lists 550,000 to 850,000 clones, 13% of them singletons. The antigens for these receptors are not known. The specimen sequenced was naive CD4+ T cells from blood. The receptors were gathered from a man younger than 35 with type 1 diabetes.

This clone was detected once. The same CDR3 arises from other DNA sequences in this sample as well. This chain links TRBV7-9 with TRBJ2-5; 7 bases line up with TRBD2. Per the germline V gene, CDR1 is SEHNR and CDR2 is FQNEAQ (reference sequence). The CDR3 is made up of 14 amino acids. V gave up 2 bases and J gave up 3 bases; unmatched junction bases: 3. CDR3 coding DNA: TGTGCCAGCAGCTTAACCAGCGGGGAAGAGACCCAGTACTTC. Residues: CASSLTSGEETQYF. Full variable domain (missing parts from reference TRBV7-9 and TRBJ2-5): DTGVSQNPRHKITKRGQNVTFRCDPISEHNRLYWYRQTLGQGPEFLTYFQNEAQLEKSRLLSDRFSAERPKGSFSTLEIQRTEQGDSAMYLCASSLTSGEETQYFGPGTRLLVL.

This sequence joins TRBV13 and TRBJ1-2; D ambiguous. Germline assignment: CDR1 PRHDT and CDR2 FYEKMQ (reference sequence). V was shortened by 3 bases and J by 6 bases, with 17 bases between the two germline ends. This CDR3 is 15 amino acids long. DNA of the CDR3: TGTGCCAGCAGCTTTCTTCTTCCGGGGTTTCATGGCTACACCTTC. As protein: CASSFLLPGFHGYTF.

About this clone: This sample includes further DNA sequences coding for the same CDR3. CDR3 coding DNA: TGTGCCAGCAGCTTGACCGGGGATCAGCCCCAGCATTTT. As protein: CASSLTGDQPQHF. V and J are TRBV7-9 and TRBJ1-5, with D unresolved. CDR1 SEHNR and CDR2 FQNEAQ come from the germline V gene (reference sequence). Trimming pared 3 bases from V and 5 bases from J, leaving 8 bases between. The CDR3 has 13 residues.

This clone has only a few counts. The sample has other DNA sequences that encode this CDR3 too. This chain links TRBV30 with TRBJ1-1; tentative D call: TRBD1 (5 bases). Trimming removed 1 base at V and 4 bases at J, with 10 bases between. This CDR3 region has 13 residues. Germline assignment: CDR1 GTSNPN and CDR2 SVGIG (reference sequence). CDR3 protein: CAWSAQGGTEAFF. DNA of the CDR3: TGTGCCTGGAGTGCTCAGGGAGGCACTGAAGCTTTCTTT.

The chain couples TRBV11-1 to TRBJ1-5; TRBD1 agrees at 10 bases. J was trimmed by 7 bases and V by 5 bases; bases with no gene match: 8. CDR1 is SGHAT and CDR2 is FQDESV in the germline V gene (reference sequence). The CDR3 loop spans 15 amino acids. The CDR3 spells CASSRGTGDGQPQHF. CDR3 sequence (DNA): TGTGCCAGCAGCCGTGGGACAGGGGATGGACAGCCCCAGCATTTT.

This clone has only a few counts. This chain joins TRBV7-9 and TRBJ1-4, with unresolved D. From germline, CDR1 is SEHNR and CDR2 FQNEAQ (reference sequence). This CDR3 has 15 residues. V was trimmed by 4 bases and J by 7 bases, leaving 16 bases between them. The CDR3 is CASSYASLGSEKLFF. DNA for the CDR3: TGTGCCAGCAGCTACGCAAGCCTTGGGTCTGAAAAACTGTTTTTT.

The chain employs TRBV7-9 and TRBJ1-6; TRBD1 might be the D (6 bases). Trimming cost V 0 bases and J 5 bases, with 14 bases left between them. The CDR3 runs to 17 residues. The germline gives CDR1 SEHNR, CDR2 FQNEAQ (reference sequence). CDR3 sequence reads: CASSLALWQGNNSPLHF. The CDR3 nucleotides read TGTGCCAGCAGCTTAGCGCTTTGGCAGGGGAATAATTCACCCCTCCACTTT.

This rearrangement joins TRBV6-1 to TRBJ1-2; 8 bases agree with TRBD1. With 7 bases clipped from V and 8 bases from J, the junction kept 6 bases outside the gene matches. The CDR3 has 12 residues. Germline CDR1 and CDR2: MNHNS and SASEGT. CDR3 residues: CASNQGAGGYTF. The CDR3 DNA reads as TGTGCCAGCAATCAGGGGGCGGGAGGCTACACCTTC.

The J gene is TRBJ1-6, the V gene TRBV30, with a possible D match to TRBD1 (6 bases). The CDR3 loop spans 14 amino acids. V was shortened by 5 bases and J by 7 bases, with 15 bases between the two germline ends. Germline CDR1 reads GTSNPN; CDR2 reads SVGIG (reference sequence). CDR3 loop: CAWRKGHTNSPLHF. CDR3 DNA sequence: TGTGCCTGGCGGAAGGGACATACGAATTCACCCCTCCACTTT.

This clone was observed a handful of times. V is TRBV15 and J is TRBJ1-5; TRBD1 agrees at 8 bases. Trimming cost V 4 bases and J 7 bases; bases outside gene matches: 6. There are 14 residues in the CDR3. Germline V gene sequence: CDR1 LNHNV, CDR2 YYDKDF (reference sequence). The CDR3 nucleotides are TGTGCCACCAGCAAAGACAGGGGTTGGCAGCCCCAGCATTTT. This gives the protein CATSKDRGWQPQHF.

V is TRBV18 and J is TRBJ2-5, with 7 bases aligning to TRBD1. The V gene's germline CDR1 is KGHSH and CDR2 LQKENI. With 2 bases clipped from V and 6 bases from J, the junction kept 15 bases outside the gene matches. The CDR3 is 17 residues long. This CDR3 is CASSPGQGQYFGQTQYF. CDR3 sequence (DNA): TGTGCCAGCTCACCAGGGCAGGGACAGTATTTCGGACAGACCCAGTACTTC.

The chain couples TRBV7-9 to TRBJ2-5, with D perhaps TRBD1 (6 bases). Germline CDR1 and CDR2: SEHNR and FQNEAQ (reference sequence). V dropped 4 bases and J dropped 2 bases, with 11 bases sitting between them. CDR3 length: 14 residues. The CDR3 DNA reads TGTGCCAGCAGCTCATGGACAGCGCAAGAGACCCAGTACTTC. Protein product: CASSSWTAQETQYF.

In its sample, this clone was seen a few times. The J gene is TRBJ2-7, the V gene TRBV6-5, with TRBD2 matching 10 bases. This CDR3 region has 15 residues. CDR1 and CDR2 (germline): MNHEY, SVGAGI. J lost 5 bases, V lost 0 bases, and 4 bases had no gene match. The CDR3 bases are TGTGCCAGCAGTTACTCGCTACTAGCGGGGCACGAGCAGTACTTC. It specifies CASSYSLLAGHEQYF.

The gene calls are TRBV4-1 and TRBJ2-2; D is perhaps TRBD2 (6 bases). CDR3 length equals 16 residues. V lost 1 base to trimming and J lost 3 bases, with 12 bases between them. Germline CDR1 and CDR2: MGHRA and YSYEKL. The chain's CDR3 is CASSQGRRADTGELFF. CDR3 DNA sequence: TGCGCCAGCAGCCAAGGGCGGAGGGCAGACACCGGGGAGCTGTTTTTT.

This clone was counted a few times. The V gene is TRBV5-1, the J gene TRBJ2-7, with TRBD1 identical over 9 bases. V shed 6 bases, J shed 3 bases, and the junction held 7 bases outside the gene matches. The germline CDR1 and CDR2 sequences are SGHRS and YFSETQ. The CDR3 runs 14 residues. CDR3 in amino acids: CASKPGQGIYEQYF. The DNA for the CDR3 is TGCGCCAGCAAACCGGGACAGGGCATCTACGAGCAGTACTTC.

This clone was counted a few times. The rearrangement links TRBV30 to TRBJ1-3; D is unresolved. The germline V gene encodes CDR1 GTSNPN and CDR2 SVGIG (reference sequence). There are 14 residues in the CDR3. The V and J ends lost 0 bases and 4 bases respectively, with 10 bases between them. This CDR3 is CAWSVWTEGNTIYF. In nucleotides, the CDR3 is TGTGCCTGGAGTGTGTGGACGGAAGGAAACACCATATATTTT.

This chain joins TRBV11-2 and TRBJ1-2; D possibly corresponds to TRBD1 (6 bases). Germline V gene data show CDR1 as SGHAT and CDR2 as FQNNGV. This CDR3 has 17 residues. The V gene lost 5 bases and the J gene lost 5 bases, with 24 bases spanning the gap. The DNA of the CDR3 is TGTGCCAGCAGCCCCCACCCGCGGGGGGCGCGGAGTTATGGCTACACCTTC. It encodes CASSPHPRGARSYGYTF.

The chain combines TRBV4-1 with TRBJ1-5; the D is unclear. The CDR3 spans 16 residues. Germline-derived CDR1 and CDR2 are MGHRA and YSYEKL. V was shortened by 1 base and J by 1 base, with 11 bases between the two germline ends. The chain's CDR3 is CASSQGPPGSNQPQHF. The CDR3 DNA sequence: TGCGCCAGCAGCCAAGGACCACCGGGAAGCAATCAGCCCCAGCATTTT.

In its sample, this clone was seen many times. V is TRBV4-1 and J is TRBJ1-2; 7 bases map to TRBD1. Per the germline V gene, CDR1 is MGHRA and CDR2 is YSYEKL. The V and J ends lost 2 bases and 3 bases, in that order; junction bases with no gene match: 0. The CDR3 runs to 13 residues. CDR3 residues: CASSQQGDYGYTF. CDR3 nucleotides: TGCGCCAGCAGCCAACAGGGGGACTATGGCTACACCTTC.

This clone was detected a few times. The rearrangement links TRBV28 to TRBJ2-7; no clear D gene. From germline, CDR1 is MDHEN and CDR2 SYDVKM. V dropped 6 bases and J dropped 4 bases, with 10 bases sitting between them. CDR3 size: 12 residues. CDR3 bases: TGTGCCAGCAGCCATCCTATTTACGAGCAGTACTTC. Encoded protein: CASSHPIYEQYF.

This clone came up a few times. The V and J genes are TRBV5-1 and TRBJ2-5, with D possibly being TRBD2 (6 bases). Germline V gene sequence: CDR1 SGHRS, CDR2 YFSETQ. Trimming shortened V by 4 bases and J by 4 bases, and 17 bases separated the two germline ends. This CDR3 is built from 15 residues. The CDR3 nucleotides read TGCGCCAGCAGCGCGGAATCAGCAGCGGGAGAGACCCAGTACTTC. This gives the protein CASSAESAAGETQYF.

This clone was picked up a small number of times. This chain uses TRBV19 with TRBJ1-2; D perhaps matches TRBD1 (6 bases). The CDR3 sequence is 12 residues long. V shed 5 bases and J shed 10 bases, with 14 bases lying between them. In germline, CDR1 is LNHDA, CDR2 SQIVND (reference sequence). CDR3 loop: CASSDRDRNYTF. The CDR3 DNA reads TGTGCCAGTAGTGACCGTGACAGGAACTACACCTTC.

This clone was counted a few times. This chain connects TRBV5-6 to TRBJ2-5; D is undetermined. CDR3 length equals 14 residues. Germline-derived CDR1 and CDR2 are SGHDT and YYEEEE. The V gene lost 0 bases and the J gene lost 2 bases, with 8 bases spanning the gap. The CDR3 region is CASSLVGTQETQYF. The CDR3, as DNA: TGTGCCAGCAGCTTGGTGGGCACGCAAGAGACCCAGTACTTC. Based on the CDR3 plus reference TRBV5-6 and TRBJ2-5, the full variable domain is DAGVTQSPTHLIKTRGQQVTLRCSPKSGHDTVSWYQQALGQGPQFIFQYYEEEERQRGNFPDRFSGHQFPNYSSELNVNALLLGDSALYLCASSLVGTQETQYFGPGTRLLVL.

Comments on this clone: Other DNA sequences within the sample encode an identical CDR3. The chain uses TRBV30 and TRBJ1-5; D remains unclear. Deletions cut 0 bases from V and 0 bases from J, with 6 bases between. Germline V gene sequence: CDR1 GTSNPN, CDR2 SVGIG (reference sequence). The CDR3 covers 14 residues. The DNA for the CDR3 is TGTGCCTGGAGTGTGTGGGGTAGCAATCAGCCCCAGCATTTT. Residues: CAWSVWGSNQPQHF.

The chain carries TRBV5-4 and TRBJ2-6; the D is unclear. The CDR3 contains 16 residues. The V end was cut by 0 bases, the J end by 0 bases, with 7 bases between. Per the germline V gene, CDR1 is SGHNT and CDR2 is YYREEE (reference sequence). For the CDR3, the DNA is TGTGCCAGCAGCTTGGTGGTCGACTCTGGGGCCAACGTCCTGACTTTC. Its translation: CASSLVVDSGANVLTF.

The CDR3 DNA is TGTGCCAGCAGTGGACGACAGGGAGAGGACGAGCAGTACTTC. It is translated as CASSGRQGEDEQYF. The chain is built from TRBV2 and TRBJ2-7; 7 bases map to TRBD1. The V gene end was trimmed by 4 bases and the J gene end by 5 bases; junction bases not matched to a gene: 8. The CDR3 totals 14 residues. Germline CDR1 reads SNHLY; CDR2 reads FYNNEI. Full variable domain (outside the CDR3, taken from reference TRBV2 and TRBJ2-7): EPEVTQTPSHQVTQMGQEVILRCVPISNHLYFYWYRQILGQKVEFLVSFYNNEISEKSEIFDDQFSVERPDGSNFTLKIRSTKLEDSAMYFCASSGRQGEDEQYFGPGTRLTVT.

The sample holds a few counts of this clone. The chain is built from TRBV6-4 and TRBJ1-6; D gene unclear. CDR1 is MRHNA and CDR2 is SNTAGT in the germline V gene. The CDR3 is 14 amino acids. The germline V and J ends were trimmed by 2 bases and 9 bases, with 11 bases remaining between them. CDR3 region: CASSDLHSGSPLHF. In nucleotides, the CDR3 is TGTGCCAGCAGTGACCTGCATAGTGGTTCACCCCTCCACTTT.

This clone turned up a few times. The gene calls are TRBV28 and TRBJ1-4; 9 bases map to TRBD1. J gave up 9 bases and V 5 bases, and 10 bases lay outside the gene matches. The CDR3 has 15 amino acids. Germline CDR1 MDHEN, CDR2 SYDVKM. The CDR3 region has the DNA TGTGCCAGCAGTCGCTCCGGGACAGGGAGGAAAAAACTGTTTTTT. The encoded protein is CASSRSGTGRKKLFF.

The rearrangement joins TRBV6-5 to TRBJ1-1, with D tentatively TRBD1 (6 bases). The CDR3 totals 15 residues. The germline gives CDR1 MNHEY, CDR2 SVGAGI. V was pared by 1 base and J by 1 base, with 10 bases between. CDR3 sequence: CASSYLDRRNTEAFF. In nucleotides, the CDR3 is TGTGCCAGCAGTTACTTGGACAGAAGGAACACTGAAGCTTTCTTT.

There are a few counts of this clone. The chain recombines TRBV9 with TRBJ2-7, with TRBD1 identical over 10 bases. V dropped 0 bases and J dropped 2; count of bases not matched to a gene: 2. The CDR3 loop spans 15 amino acids. Per germline, CDR1 SGDLS and CDR2 YYNGEE. In DNA form, the CDR3 reads TGTGCCAGCAGCGTAGCGGGACAGGGGCCCTACGAGCAGTACTTC. Translated: CASSVAGQGPYEQYF. Variable domain in full (rest from reference TRBV9 and TRBJ2-7): DSGVTQTPKHLITATGQRVTLRCSPRSGDLSVYWYQQSLDQGLQFLIQYYNGEERAKGNILERFSAQQFPDLHSELNLSSLELGDSALYFCASSVAGQGPYEQYFGPGTRLTVT.